The 11 T cell receptor beta chains below all came from one sample that was sequenced in a study of T cell changes during pregnancy in multiple sclerosis. Sequencing used immunoSEQ multiplex PCR; TCRdb keeps in-frame clones, though not all of them. Of about 39,000 clones in the sample, around 93% are singletons; the top ten hold approximately 0.35%. Sequencing used CD4+ T cells from peripheral blood mononuclear cells, obtained after pregnancy. Receptors were obtained from a female donor with multiple sclerosis, enrolled in a pregnancy study.

The chain is built from TRBV5-1 and TRBJ2-7, with D unresolved. The CDR3 extends over 14 amino acids. Trimming took off 0 bases at V and 3 bases at J, with 10 bases between the two ends. In germline, CDR1 is SGHRS, CDR2 YFSETQ. The CDR3 nucleotides read TGCGCCAGCAGCTTGGGGCAGGCGCACTACGAGCAGTACTTC. Translation gives CASSLGQAHYEQYF.

The chain has TRBV7-9 and TRBJ2-6, with 15 positions matching TRBD2. Germline V gene lookup returns CDR1 SEHNR and CDR2 FQNEAQ (reference sequence). The CDR3 covers 17 residues. J was trimmed by 5 bases and V by 6 bases; bases with no gene match: 5. The CDR3 DNA sequence: TGTGCCAGCAGGGGACTAGCGGGGGGTTGGTGGGCCAACGTCCTGACTTTC. Amino acids: CASRGLAGGWWANVLTF. The full variable domain, in which reference TRBV7-9 and TRBJ2-6 provide the parts outside the CDR3, is DTGVSQNPRHKITKRGQNVTFRCDPISEHNRLYWYRQTLGQGPEFLTYFQNEAQLEKSRLLSDRFSAERPKGSFSTLEIQRTEQGDSAMYLCASRGLAGGWWANVLTFGAGSRLTVL.

The rearrangement uses TRBV4-2 and TRBJ1-2; D perhaps matches TRBD1 (5 bases). The CDR3 consists of 14 residues. Germline-derived CDR1 and CDR2 are LGHNA and YNFKEQ. Trimming removed 1 base at V and 2 bases at J, with 8 bases between. The CDR3 sequence is CASSQGGLNYGYTF. DNA of the CDR3: TGTGCCAGCAGCCAAGGGGGCTTAAACTATGGCTACACCTTC.

This chain connects TRBV2 to TRBJ2-7; 8 positions agree with TRBD1. The V gene's germline CDR1 is SNHLY and CDR2 FYNNEI. CDR3 length equals 13 residues. Trimming took 7 bases from V and 3 from J; bases not matched to a gene: 5. DNA of the CDR3: TGTGCCAGCACGCGGGACAGGCTCTACGAGCAGTACTTC. This gives the protein CASTRDRLYEQYF.

The V call is TRBV19, the J call TRBJ2-5; 10 bases are a match to TRBD2. Germline V gene sequence: CDR1 LNHDA, CDR2 SQIVND (reference sequence). This CDR3 is built from 14 residues. With V trimmed by 6 bases and J by 2 bases, 3 bases remained unmatched. CDR3 sequence reads: CASRGLAVQETQYF. The CDR3 DNA is TGTGCCAGTAGAGGACTAGCGGTACAAGAGACCCAGTACTTC.

This clone was observed a single time. This rearrangement joins TRBV27 to TRBJ1-5; D is perhaps TRBD1 (5 bases). The CDR3 consists of 16 residues. Trimming took off 5 bases at V and 0 bases at J, with 14 bases between the two ends. The V gene's germline CDR1 is MNHEY and CDR2 SMNVEV (reference sequence). The CDR3 here is CASSPRTPYSNQPQHF. The CDR3, as DNA: TGTGCCAGCAGTCCCCGGACACCTTATAGCAATCAGCCCCAGCATTTT.

V gene TRBV4-2 combines with J gene TRBJ1-6; D perhaps matches TRBD1 (5 bases). CDR1 is LGHNA and CDR2 is YNFKEQ in the germline V gene. The length of the CDR3 is 17 residues. V was pared by 0 bases and J by 5 bases, with 14 bases between. The CDR3 loop reads CASSQDRRRANNSPLHF. The CDR3 coding sequence is TGTGCCAGCAGCCAAGATCGGCGCAGGGCAAATAATTCACCCCTCCACTTT.

The V call is TRBV7-3, the J call TRBJ1-1; 7 bases line up with TRBD1. Germline V gene lookup returns CDR1 SGHTA and CDR2 FQGTGA. This CDR3 is 14 amino acids long. Germline trimming cut 1 base from V and 1 base from J; bases unmatched to any gene: 0. CDR3 sequence: CASSLRQGNTEAFF. The CDR3 coding sequence is TGTGCCAGCAGCTTAAGACAGGGGAACACTGAAGCTTTCTTT.

The V and J genes are TRBV27 and TRBJ2-3, with 9 bases aligning to TRBD1. The length of the CDR3 is 16 residues. V dropped 4 bases and J dropped 3; count of bases not matched to a gene: 8. From germline, CDR1 is MNHEY and CDR2 SMNVEV (reference sequence). CDR3 region: CASSSPGTGKTDTQYF. CDR3 nucleotides: TGTGCCAGCAGTTCCCCCGGGACAGGGAAAACAGATACGCAGTATTTT.

V and J are TRBV7-8 and TRBJ2-5, with TRBD1 matching over 7 bases. The CDR3 is 14 residues long. Germline loops: CDR1 SGHVS, CDR2 FQNEAQ. Trimming removed 4 bases from V and 2 bases from J; junction bases left unmatched: 4. The CDR3: CASSSRGSQETQYF. The CDR3 coding sequence is TGTGCCAGCAGCTCCAGGGGGTCACAAGAGACCCAGTACTTC.

V gene TRBV5-4 combines with J gene TRBJ1-2; TRBD1 matches at 11 bases. V was pared by 5 bases and J by 8 bases, with 11 bases of the junction left unmatched. The CDR3 covers 15 residues. Germline V gene lookup returns CDR1 SGHNT and CDR2 YYREEE (reference sequence). The CDR3 DNA reads TGTGCCAGCAGTCTAACCGGACAGGGGGCAAGAGGCTACACCTTC. Translation: CASSLTGQGARGYTF.